A selection of T cell receptor beta chains follows, all from one sample in a study of T cell responses to AZD1222 COVID-19 vaccine. Sequencing was performed with immunoSEQ multiplex PCR; in TCRdb, only in-frame clones are kept and a portion is missing. The repertoire has under 120,000 clones, around nine tenths of them found once; the top ten carry about 2.5%. Sample: peripheral blood, taken 28 days after the second AZD1222 dose. The receptors come from an adult who received the AZD1222 COVID-19 vaccine. The CDR3 runs from the conserved cysteine through the conserved F or W. The order of the fields is V gene, D gene, J gene, clone size, CDR3 protein, CDR3 DNA. D genes are given only for firm matches. Clone size is not always given. Where it is, it says once, few, many or a class for expanded clones.

>TRBV28|.|TRBJ1-1|once
CASSSTGLGDQNTEAFF
TGTGCCAGCAGTTCCACAGGGCTGGGGGACCAGAACACTGAAGCTTTCTTT
>TRBV6-5|.|TRBJ1-2|once
CASSPQGEAGYTF
TGTGCCAGCAGCCCACAAGGGGAGGCTGGCTACACCTTC
>TRBV20-1|.|TRBJ2-1|.
CSASLQSNEQFF
TGCAGTGCTAGTTTACAGTCCAATGAGCAGTTCTTC
>TRBV11-2|.|TRBJ2-2|.
CASSLGSGPNTGELFF
TGTGCCAGCAGCTTAGGGAGCGGTCCGAACACCGGGGAGCTGTTTTTT
>TRBV2|.|TRBJ2-7|.
CASSEALISDSYEQYF
TGTGCCAGCAGTGAAGCTTTGATATCTGACTCCTACGAGCAGTACTTC
>TRBV15|TRBD1|TRBJ1-4|.
CATSSTGAREKLFF
TGTGCCACCAGCAGCACAGGGGCGCGGGAAAAACTGTTTTTT
>TRBV28|TRBD2|TRBJ2-1|.
CASSSPGGGAGGITSNEQFF
TGTGCCAGCAGTTCGCCCGGGGGGGGAGCGGGAGGTATTACAAGCAATGAGCAGTTCTTC
>TRBV15|TRBD1|TRBJ1-3|.
CATSSRDRDSSGNTIYF
TGTGCCACCAGCAGCCGGGACAGGGATTCGTCTGGAAACACCATATATTTT
>TRBV7-9|.|TRBJ1-5|.
CASSFTSNQPQHF
TGTGCCAGCAGCTTTACTAGCAATCAGCCCCAGCATTTT
>TRBV28|.|TRBJ1-1|.
CASSVTGNPTEAFF
TGTGCCAGCAGTGTTACAGGTAACCCCACTGAAGCTTTCTTT
>TRBV3-1/TRBV3-2|.|TRBJ2-5|.
CASSQDPQGTQYF
TGTGCCAGCAGCCAAGACCCCCAGGGGACCCAGTACTTC
>TRBV2|.|TRBJ1-2|.
CASSESQGGYTF
TGTGCCAGCAGTGAATCCCAGGGAGGCTACACCTTC
>TRBV7-3|.|TRBJ2-2|.
CASSFGLASNTGELFF
TGTGCCAGCAGCTTTGGGCTGGCGAGCAACACCGGGGAGCTGTTTTTT
>TRBV10-3|.|TRBJ2-7|.
CAVGTFYEQYF
TGTGCCGTCGGGACTTTCTACGAGCAGTACTTC
>TRBV2|.|TRBJ1-6|.
CASSEGGGAYSPLHF
TGTGCCAGCAGTGAAGGGGGAGGGGCCTATTCACCCCTCCACTTT
>TRBV4-2|.|TRBJ2-7|.
CASSQDGHEQYF
TGTGCCAGCAGCCAAGATGGTCACGAGCAGTACTTC
>TRBV18|TRBD2|TRBJ2-7|.
CASSPRGTSGISYEQYF
TGTGCCAGCTCACCAAGAGGTACTAGCGGGATCTCCTACGAGCAGTACTTC
>TRBV4-1|TRBD1|TRBJ2-7|.
CASSQGTGPYEQYF
TGCGCCAGCAGCCAAGGGACAGGGCCCTACGAGCAGTACTTC
>TRBV5-1|TRBD1|TRBJ2-7|.
CASSLRSTGPDEQYF
TGCGCCAGCAGCTTACGCTCGACAGGGCCGGACGAGCAGTACTTC
>TRBV4-1|TRBD2|TRBJ2-1|.
CASSQGLAGGVASYNEQFF
TGCGCCAGCAGCCAAGGACTAGCGGGAGGGGTAGCCTCCTACAATGAGCAGTTCTTC
>TRBV10-3|.|TRBJ1-5|.
CAISDPGEEILNQPQHF
TGTGCCATCAGTGATCCGGGAGAAGAAATTCTCAATCAGCCCCAGCATTTT
>TRBV5-6|.|TRBJ1-5|few
CASSFGSGSSNQPQHF
TGTGCCAGCAGCTTTGGAAGTGGGAGTAGCAATCAGCCCCAGCATTTT
>TRBV2|TRBD2|TRBJ2-3|.
CASSRAGSTDTQYF
TGTGCCAGCAGTCGAGCGGGAAGCACAGATACGCAGTATTTT
>TRBV5-1|.|TRBJ1-1|.
CASSLQGTIGEAFF
TGCGCCAGCAGCCTCCAGGGGACCATCGGTGAAGCTTTCTTT
>TRBV19|.|TRBJ2-1|.
CASSIAGVYYNEQFF
TGTGCCAGTAGTATAGCGGGAGTCTACTACAATGAGCAGTTCTTC
>TRBV24-1|TRBD1|TRBJ2-2|.
CATSDSPGQINTGELFF
TGTGCCACCAGTGATTCCCCGGGACAGATAAACACCGGGGAGCTGTTTTTT
>TRBV6-4|TRBD2|TRBJ2-1|few
CASSDSWEGSNNEQFF
TGTGCCAGCAGTGACTCGTGGGAGGGCTCAAACAATGAGCAGTTCTTC
>TRBV6-2/TRBV6-3|.|TRBJ1-2|.
CASSYTVDYGYTF
TGTGCCAGCAGTTATACGGTAGACTATGGCTACACCTTC
>TRBV9|.|TRBJ1-1|.
CASTPARVNTEAFF
TGTGCCAGCACCCCTGCGAGGGTGAACACTGAAGCTTTCTTT
>TRBV19|.|TRBJ1-5|.
CASSSWVGSLNQPQHF
TGTGCCAGTAGTTCTTGGGTAGGGAGTCTTAATCAGCCCCAGCATTTT
>TRBV30|.|TRBJ1-4|.
CACQTVYNEKLFF
TGTGCCTGCCAAACCGTCTATAATGAAAAACTGTTTTTT
>TRBV7-2|TRBD1|TRBJ1-4|once
CASSWGQGGEKLFF
TGTGCCAGCAGCTGGGGACAGGGCGGTGAAAAACTGTTTTTT
>TRBV30|.|TRBJ1-3|.
CAWSMVIPSGNTIYF
TGTGCCTGGAGTATGGTTATTCCCTCTGGAAACACCATATATTTT
>TRBV29-1|.|TRBJ2-1|.
CSVENPRGWGDYNEQFF
TGCAGCGTTGAAAATCCTCGGGGGTGGGGAGATTACAATGAGCAGTTCTTC
>TRBV27|.|TRBJ2-1|.
CASRRVHAYNEQFF
TGTGCCAGCCGAAGGGTTCACGCCTACAATGAGCAGTTCTTC
>TRBV12-3/TRBV12-4|TRBD1|TRBJ1-2|.
CASSPGTGGWTF
TGTGCCAGCAGTCCGGGGACAGGGGGATGGACCTTC
>TRBV6-5|TRBD2|TRBJ2-3|.
CASSYFLAGATDTQYF
TGTGCCAGCAGTTACTTCCTAGCGGGAGCTACAGATACGCAGTATTTT
>TRBV5-5|TRBD1|TRBJ2-5|.
CASSRAGTGLETQYF
TGTGCCAGCAGCCGGGCCGGGACAGGGTTGGAGACCCAGTACTTC
>TRBV12-3/TRBV12-4|.|TRBJ1-1|.
CASGRTADTEAFF
TGTGCCAGCGGAAGGACAGCTGACACTGAAGCTTTCTTT
>TRBV7-8|.|TRBJ1-1|.
CASSLDSSIVVNTEAFF
TGTGCCAGCAGCTTGGACAGTTCTATAGTCGTGAACACTGAAGCTTTCTTT
>TRBV7-9|TRBD1|TRBJ1-1|.
CASSLPGGAAFF
TGTGCCAGCAGCCTACCAGGGGGCGCTGCTTTCTTT
>TRBV6-5|.|TRBJ1-4|few
CASSSGGQSEKLFF
TGTGCCAGCAGTTCTGGGGGGCAGAGTGAAAAACTGTTTTTT
>TRBV6-1|.|TRBJ2-3|.
CASSEQQGSTDTQYF
TGTGCCAGCAGTGAACAACAGGGAAGCACAGATACGCAGTATTTT
>TRBV5-6|.|TRBJ1-5|.
CASSSQRTNQPQHF
TGTGCCAGCAGCTCACAGCGGACCAATCAGCCCCAGCATTTT
>TRBV5-6|TRBD2|TRBJ2-2|.
CASSFTSGYTGELFF
TGTGCCAGCAGCTTCACTAGCGGATACACCGGGGAGCTGTTTTTT
>TRBV18|.|TRBJ2-7|.
CASSFSSGTGSYEQYF
TGTGCCAGCTCATTCTCCTCCGGGACGGGGTCCTACGAGCAGTACTTC
>TRBV28|TRBD1|TRBJ1-5|.
CASSPADRDDQPQHF
TGTGCCAGCAGCCCGGCGGACAGGGATGATCAGCCCCAGCATTTT
>TRBV23-1|.|TRBJ1-5|.
CASSLTLIQVIGNSNQPQHF
TGCGCCAGCAGTCTCACCCTCATCCAAGTTATCGGGAATAGCAATCAGCCCCAGCATTTT
>TRBV5-1|.|TRBJ2-2|.
CASSFGTDPGELFF
TGCGCCAGCAGCTTCGGGACTGACCCCGGGGAGCTGTTTTTT
>TRBV10-3|.|TRBJ1-2|.
CAISEEGESSRYTF
TGTGCCATCAGTGAAGAAGGGGAATCAAGTCGCTACACCTTC
>TRBV5-1|.|TRBJ1-2|.
CASSPDIAGYTF
TGCGCCAGCAGCCCGGACATAGCTGGCTACACCTTC
>TRBV19|TRBD2|TRBJ2-2|.
CASSSTYGGIGELFF
TGTGCCAGTAGTAGTACCTACGGGGGGATCGGGGAGCTGTTTTTT
>TRBV2|TRBD1|TRBJ2-2|.
CATRDRVSEATGELFF
TGTGCCACCCGGGACAGGGTTTCCGAAGCCACCGGGGAGCTGTTTTTT
>TRBV30|.|TRBJ1-5|.
CAWSASGASNQPQHF
TGTGCCTGGAGTGCCTCCGGGGCCAGCAATCAGCCCCAGCATTTT
>TRBV4-2|TRBD1|TRBJ1-1|once
CASSQDSRGLVAEAFF
TGTGCCAGCAGCCAAGATTCCAGGGGGCTGGTCGCTGAAGCTTTCTTT